These 24 T cell receptor beta chains were sequenced from one sample in a study of cytomegalovirus exposure and HLA in healthy donors (dated by TCRdb to about 2017). Library prep was done by the immunoSEQ multiplex PCR assay. For the multiplex PCR, a mixture combining 60 forward primers for TCR Vbeta segments and 13 reverse primers for TCR Jbeta segments was used. TCRdb retrieved this table from immuneACCESS and kept in-frame rearrangements only. Not all clones are present; in checked studies, unresolved V genes account for under half, and no reason is known for the remainder. The sample records 220,000 or so clones, roughly 80% of which are singletons. 3.8% of the sample comes from the top ten. The sequenced sample consisted of PBMCs. The receptors were sampled from a male donor in good health and CMV-seronegative.

The chain has TRBV27 and TRBJ2-7; 10 bases line up with TRBD1. This CDR3 comprises 15 residues. Germline values: CDR1 MNHEY, CDR2 SMNVEV (reference sequence). Germline trimming cut 6 bases from V and 3 bases from J; bases unmatched to any gene: 8. The CDR3 DNA reads as TGTGCCAGCAGAACGACAGGGGGCGAGTTCTACGAGCAGTACTTC. This encodes CASRTTGGEFYEQYF.

In DNA form, the CDR3 reads TGTGCCAGTAGTATATTGGGACAGGGGGCGCGAGAGCAGTTCTTC. This translates into CASSILGQGAREQFF. The chain employs TRBV19 and TRBJ2-1; 12 bases are a match to TRBD1. CDR1 LNHDA and CDR2 SQIVND come from the germline V gene (reference sequence). The CDR3 extends over 15 amino acids. Germline trimming cut 2 bases from V and 10 bases from J; bases unmatched to any gene: 6.

This clone was seen just once. The chain carries TRBV18 and TRBJ2-7, with 7 bases matching TRBD1. V shed 5 bases and J 2 bases; nucleotides not matched to a gene: 3. This CDR3 has 13 amino acids. Germline V gives CDR1 KGHSH, CDR2 LQKENI. The CDR3 DNA is TGTGCCAGCTCAACCGGGACAGCCTACGAGCAGTACTTC. Translating it yields CASSTGTAYEQYF.

In regard to this clone: This same CDR3 is encoded by further DNA sequences in the sample. The chain has TRBV9 and TRBJ2-1; D possibly corresponds to TRBD2 (7 bases). Germline CDR1 reads SGDLS; CDR2 reads YYNGEE. Trimming shortened V by 0 bases and J by 2 bases, and 9 bases separated the two germline ends. The CDR3 has 15 amino acids. CDR3 bases: TGTGCCAGCAGCGTAGCGGGGGGCACCTACAATGAGCAGTTCTTC. Amino acid sequence: CASSVAGGTYNEQFF. Full variable domain (outside the CDR3, taken from reference TRBV9 and TRBJ2-1): DSGVTQTPKHLITATGQRVTLRCSPRSGDLSVYWYQQSLDQGLQFLIQYYNGEERAKGNILERFSAQQFPDLHSELNLSSLELGDSALYFCASSVAGGTYNEQFFGPGTRLTVL.

The chain couples TRBV5-6 to TRBJ1-2; D remains unclear. Germline loops: CDR1 SGHDT, CDR2 YYEEEE. Trimming pared 2 bases from V and 2 bases from J, leaving 7 bases between. The CDR3 covers 13 residues. The CDR3 DNA reads TGTGCCAGCAGCTTAGCGGGGAACTATGGCTACACCTTC. Amino acids: CASSLAGNYGYTF.

This rearrangement joins TRBV11-2 to TRBJ2-7, with TRBD1 as a possible D gene (5 bases). This CDR3 is 16 amino acids long. V was trimmed by 0 bases and J by 6 bases, leaving 18 bases between them. CDR1 is SGHAT and CDR2 is FQNNGV in the germline V gene. This CDR3 is CASSLDLMDPRGEQYF. The CDR3 bases are TGTGCCAGCAGCTTAGATCTGATGGACCCAAGGGGCGAGCAGTACTTC.

The chain uses TRBV28 and TRBJ2-7; tentatively, D is TRBD2 (5 bases). CDR1 is MDHEN, CDR2 SYDVKM, per germline. Between the trimmed V and J ends, which lost 8 bases and 4 bases, there was a span of 12 bases. The CDR3 is 12 amino acids. CDR3 sequence (DNA): TGTGCCAGCGAGGGCGGAAGTTACGAGCAGTACTTC. This gives the protein CASEGGSYEQYF.

This clone was observed a single time. The chain recombines TRBV18 with TRBJ1-5; 10 bases line up with TRBD1. The length of the CDR3 is 15 residues. Trimming at V came to 2 bases and at J to 7 bases, leaving 5 bases not matched to a gene. The germline V gene encodes CDR1 KGHSH and CDR2 LQKENI. The CDR3 is CASSPSTGGGQPQHF. CDR3 DNA sequence: TGTGCCAGCTCACCATCGACAGGGGGCGGACAGCCCCAGCATTTT.

The genes are TRBV5-1 and TRBJ1-5; D might be TRBD1 (6 bases). This CDR3 comprises 15 residues. Germline-derived CDR1 and CDR2 are SGHRS and YFSETQ. Trimming shortened V by 2 bases and J by 1 base, and 10 bases separated the two germline ends. The CDR3 bases are TGCGCCAGCAGCTTAGTCACAGGGAGCAATCAGCCCCAGCATTTT. As protein: CASSLVTGSNQPQHF.

The chain uses TRBV7-2 and TRBJ1-3; D not resolved. This CDR3 spans 13 amino acids. Per the germline V gene, CDR1 is SGHTA and CDR2 is FQGNSA. V was trimmed by 11 bases and J by 0 bases, leaving 11 bases between them. The CDR3 sequence is CASRLFSGNTIYF. The CDR3 DNA follows: TGTGCCTCCAGGTTATTCTCTGGAAACACCATATATTTT. Full variable domain (outside the CDR3, taken from reference TRBV7-2 and TRBJ1-3): GAGVSQSPSNKVTEKGKDVELRCDPISGHTALYWYRQSLGQGLEFLIYFQGNSAPDKSGLPSDRFSAERTGGSVSTLTIQRTQQEDSAVYLCASRLFSGNTIYFGEGSWLTVV.

This clone occurred a few times. The rearrangement uses TRBV28 and TRBJ1-2; D is uncertain. CDR1 and CDR2 (germline): MDHEN, SYDVKM. There are 14 residues in the CDR3. V lost 6 bases and J lost 1, with 12 bases in between. CDR3 sequence reads: CASSNTRLNYGYTF. As DNA, the CDR3 is TGTGCCAGCAGCAATACACGACTTAACTATGGCTACACCTTC.

V is TRBV4-1 and J is TRBJ1-5; 7 bases fit TRBD1. The germline V gene has CDR1 MGHRA and CDR2 YSYEKL. The ends lost 0 bases at V and 1 base at J; junction bases unmatched: 12. The CDR3 consists of 19 residues. Written as DNA, the CDR3 is TGCGCCAGCAGCCAAGAAGGCAGGGGGTCTTATGGAAGCAATCAGCCCCAGCATTTT. Translated: CASSQEGRGSYGSNQPQHF.

This chain uses TRBV18 with TRBJ2-5; TRBD2 matches 9 bases. There are 16 residues in the CDR3. CDR1 and CDR2 from the germline V gene are KGHSH and LQKENI. Unmatched junction bases numbered 9, after V lost 5 bases and J lost 2 bases. The CDR3 here is CASSSPSGRQQETQYF. The CDR3 DNA follows: TGTGCCAGCTCATCCCCCAGCGGGAGGCAACAAGAGACCCAGTACTTC.

V is TRBV30 and J is TRBJ2-7; 9 bases fit TRBD2. The V segment lost 3 bases and the J segment 6 bases; nucleotides outside the gene matches: 9. The CDR3 has 14 residues. CDR1 and CDR2 (germline): GTSNPN, SVGIG (reference sequence). Here the CDR3 DNA reads TGTGCCTGGAGACTTAGCGGGAGTAGAGGCGAGCAGTACTTC. This encodes CAWRLSGSRGEQYF.

V usage is TRBV6-5 and J usage is TRBJ2-3; TRBD2 might be the D (6 bases). The length of the CDR3 is 15 residues. V was pared by 0 bases and J by 4 bases, with 11 bases between. Germline V lookup: CDR1 MNHEY, CDR2 SVGAGI. Here the CDR3 reads CASSYSLAAADTQYF. The CDR3 nucleotides are TGTGCCAGCAGTTACTCACTAGCAGCCGCAGATACGCAGTATTTT.

The CDR3 is CAWSRGASTDTQYF. The CDR3 DNA sequence: TGTGCCTGGAGTCGGGGGGCCAGCACAGATACGCAGTATTTT. The rearrangement uses TRBV30 and TRBJ2-3; D possibly corresponds to TRBD2 (7 bases). Trimming took off 2 bases at V and 0 bases at J, with 9 bases between the two ends. The CDR3 consists of 14 residues. Germline CDR1 and CDR2: GTSNPN and SVGIG (reference sequence).

This chain links TRBV6-5 with TRBJ2-7, with a possible D match to TRBD1 (5 bases). The germline V gene has CDR1 MNHEY and CDR2 SVGAGI. V lost 0 bases, J lost 2 bases, and 8 bases lay in between. This CDR3 is 14 amino acids long. The CDR3 region has the DNA TGTGCCAGCAGTTACTCGGGGCAGACCTACGAGCAGTACTTC. Its translation is CASSYSGQTYEQYF.

The count of this clone is one. The CDR3 loop is CASSPGLAGERGYF. The CDR3 DNA follows: TGCGCCAGCAGCCCCGGACTAGCGGGAGAGAGAGGGTACTTC. This chain uses TRBV4-1 with TRBJ2-7, with TRBD2 matching 13 bases. The V gene end was trimmed by 4 bases and the J gene end by 12 bases; junction bases not matched to a gene: 9. Germline V CDR1 and CDR2: MGHRA, YSYEKL. This CDR3 has 14 residues.

V gene TRBV4-1 combines with J gene TRBJ2-2; 12 nucleotides agree with TRBD2. V was clipped by 0 bases and J by 1 base; unmatched bases: 0. The CDR3 is 17 residues long. Germline assignment: CDR1 MGHRA and CDR2 YSYEKL. The CDR3 is CASSQETSGRNTGELFF. In nucleotides, the CDR3 is TGCGCCAGCAGCCAAGAGACTAGCGGGAGGAACACCGGGGAGCTGTTTTTT.

V usage is TRBV6-6 and J usage is TRBJ1-2, with 7 bases lining up with TRBD1. Germline CDR1 reads MNHNY; CDR2 reads SVGAGI (reference sequence). The CDR3 runs to 14 residues. The J segment lost 8 bases and the V segment lost 5 bases, leaving 11 bases of the junction unmatched. CDR3 sequence: CASSVGEGARGYTF. The CDR3 region has the DNA TGTGCCAGCAGTGTAGGAGAGGGGGCGCGGGGCTACACCTTC.

This clone was seen a handful of times. This chain uses TRBV7-9 with TRBJ1-1, with 8 bases lining up with TRBD1. V shed 1 base and J 1 base; nucleotides not matched to a gene: 5. This CDR3 contains 16 residues. Per the germline V gene, CDR1 is SEHNR and CDR2 is FQNEAQ (reference sequence). In DNA, the CDR3 is TGTGCCAGCAGCTTAGTAGTCGGACAGGGGAACACTGAAGCTTTCTTT. Translation gives CASSLVVGQGNTEAFF.

The chain carries TRBV29-1 and TRBJ2-7; 7 bases are shared with TRBD1. Germline trimming cut 6 bases from V and 0 bases from J; bases unmatched to any gene: 14. The CDR3 is 16 amino acids. In germline, CDR1 is SQVTM, CDR2 ANQGSEA. CDR3 coding DNA: TGCAGCGTGACCGGACAGGCCGGCGGGTCCTCCTACGAGCAGTACTTC. The encoded protein is CSVTGQAGGSSYEQYF.

In its sample, this clone was seen once. The chain links TRBV19 to TRBJ2-5; TRBD1 matches at 9 bases. The J call may not be correct, given that the DNA end is closer to TRBJ2-7. Germline loops: CDR1 LNHDA, CDR2 SQIVND (reference sequence). This CDR3 region has 13 residues. The CDR3 sequence: CASSWDRDYEQYF. For the CDR3, the DNA is TGTGCCAGTAGCTGGGACAGGGACTACGAGCAGTACTTC.

The chain carries TRBV5-1 and TRBJ2-7; 7 nucleotides line up with TRBD1. The CDR3 spans 17 residues. Losses at the gene ends were 4 bases for V and 5 bases for J; bases not matched to a gene: 18. Germline V gene lookup returns CDR1 SGHRS and CDR2 YFSETQ. The CDR3 DNA sequence: TGCGCCAGCAGCAGACAGGGAAGAGGCCCACAAGGGCACGAGCAGTACTTC. Translation: CASSRQGRGPQGHEQYF.